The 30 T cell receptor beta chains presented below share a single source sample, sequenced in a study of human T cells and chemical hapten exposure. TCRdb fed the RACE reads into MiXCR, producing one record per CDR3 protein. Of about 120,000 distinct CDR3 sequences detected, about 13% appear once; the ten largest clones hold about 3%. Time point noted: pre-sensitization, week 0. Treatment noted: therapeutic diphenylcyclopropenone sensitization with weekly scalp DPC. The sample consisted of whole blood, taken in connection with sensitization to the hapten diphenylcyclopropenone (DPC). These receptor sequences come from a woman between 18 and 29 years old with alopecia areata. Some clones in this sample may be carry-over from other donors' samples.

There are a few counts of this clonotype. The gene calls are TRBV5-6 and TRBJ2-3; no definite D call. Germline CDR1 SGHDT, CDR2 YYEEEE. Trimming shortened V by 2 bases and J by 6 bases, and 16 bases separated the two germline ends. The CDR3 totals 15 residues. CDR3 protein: CASSFPAIIRDTQYF. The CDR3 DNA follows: TGTGCCAGCAGCTTCCCCGCCATAATCAGGGATACGCAGTATTTT.

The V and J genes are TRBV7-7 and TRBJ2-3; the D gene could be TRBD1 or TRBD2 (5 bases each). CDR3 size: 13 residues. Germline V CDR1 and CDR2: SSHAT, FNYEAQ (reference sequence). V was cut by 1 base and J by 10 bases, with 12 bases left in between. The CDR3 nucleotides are TGTGCCAGCAGCTTAGATTCCTTGGGACCGCAGTATTTT. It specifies CASSLDSLGPQYF.

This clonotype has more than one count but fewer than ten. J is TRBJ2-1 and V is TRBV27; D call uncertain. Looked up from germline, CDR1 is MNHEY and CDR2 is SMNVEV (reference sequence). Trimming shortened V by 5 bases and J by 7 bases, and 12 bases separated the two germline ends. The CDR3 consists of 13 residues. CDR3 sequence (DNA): TGTGCCAGCAGTCCCATATTATCGAATGAGCAGTTCTTC. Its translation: CASSPILSNEQFF.

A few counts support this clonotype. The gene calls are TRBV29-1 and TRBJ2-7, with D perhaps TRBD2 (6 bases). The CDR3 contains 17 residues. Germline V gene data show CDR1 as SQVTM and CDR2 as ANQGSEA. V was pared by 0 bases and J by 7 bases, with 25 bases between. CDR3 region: CSVEDPAGPGTLGEQYF. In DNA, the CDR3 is TGCAGCGTTGAAGATCCGGCGGGGCCAGGGACCCTCGGGGAGCAGTACTTC.

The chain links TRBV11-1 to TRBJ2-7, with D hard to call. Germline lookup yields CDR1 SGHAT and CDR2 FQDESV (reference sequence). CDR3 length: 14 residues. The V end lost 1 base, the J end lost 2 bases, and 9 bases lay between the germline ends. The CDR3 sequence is CASSLEGPPYEQYF. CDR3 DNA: TGTGCCAGCAGCTTAGAAGGACCACCCTACGAGCAGTACTTC. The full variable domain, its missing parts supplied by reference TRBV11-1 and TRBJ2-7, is EAEVAQSPRYKITEKSQAVAFWCDPISGHATLYWYRQILGQGPELLVQFQDESVVDDSQLPKDRFSAERLKGVDSTLKIQPAELGDSAMYLCASSLEGPPYEQYFGPGTRLTVT.

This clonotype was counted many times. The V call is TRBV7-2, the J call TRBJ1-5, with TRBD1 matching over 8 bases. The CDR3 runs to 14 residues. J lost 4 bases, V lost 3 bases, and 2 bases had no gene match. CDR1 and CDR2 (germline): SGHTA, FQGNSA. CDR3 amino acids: CASSFNRGNQPQHF. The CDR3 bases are TGTGCCAGCAGCTTCAACAGGGGGAATCAGCCCCAGCATTTT.

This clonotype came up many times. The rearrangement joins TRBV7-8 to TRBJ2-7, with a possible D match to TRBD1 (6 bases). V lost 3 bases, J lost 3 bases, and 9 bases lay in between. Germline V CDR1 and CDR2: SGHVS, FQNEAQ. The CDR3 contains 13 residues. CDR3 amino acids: CASSLDSFYEQYF. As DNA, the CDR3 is TGTGCCAGCAGCTTGGACAGTTTCTACGAGCAGTACTTC. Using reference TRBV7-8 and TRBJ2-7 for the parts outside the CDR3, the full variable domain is GAGVSQSPRYKVAKRGQDVALRCDPISGHVSLFWYQQALGQGPEFLTYFQNEAQLDKSGLPSDRFFAERPEGSVSTLKIQRTQQEDSAVYLCASSLDSFYEQYFGPGTRLTVT.

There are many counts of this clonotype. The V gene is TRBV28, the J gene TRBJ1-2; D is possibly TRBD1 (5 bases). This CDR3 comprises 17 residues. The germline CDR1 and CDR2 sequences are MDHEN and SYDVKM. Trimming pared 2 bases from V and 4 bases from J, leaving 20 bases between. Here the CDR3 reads CASSLLRRAGRGYGYTF. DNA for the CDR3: TGTGCCAGCAGTTTACTTCGACGGGCAGGGAGAGGCTATGGCTACACCTTC.

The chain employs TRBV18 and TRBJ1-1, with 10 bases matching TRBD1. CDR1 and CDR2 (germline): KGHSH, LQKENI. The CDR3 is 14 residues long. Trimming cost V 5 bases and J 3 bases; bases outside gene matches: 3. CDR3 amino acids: CASSAGTGDTEAFF. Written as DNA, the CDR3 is TGTGCCAGCTCAGCCGGGACAGGGGACACTGAAGCTTTCTTT.

The CDR3 DNA reads as TGCAGCGTTGAATTGCCGACTAGTATTTCTGAGCAGTTCTTC. It translates to CSVELPTSISEQFF. This sequence joins TRBV29-1 and TRBJ2-1; a weak D match, TRBD2 (6 bases). V lost 2 bases to trimming and J lost 9 bases, with 17 bases between them. This CDR3 contains 14 residues. The germline V gene has CDR1 SQVTM and CDR2 ANQGSEA.

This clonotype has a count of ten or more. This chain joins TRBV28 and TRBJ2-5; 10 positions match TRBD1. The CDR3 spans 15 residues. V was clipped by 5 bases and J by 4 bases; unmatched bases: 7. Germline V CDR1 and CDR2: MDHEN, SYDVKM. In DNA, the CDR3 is TGTGCCAGCAGTCCCGGGACAGGGGCCCGAGAGACCCAGTACTTC. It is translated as CASSPGTGARETQYF.

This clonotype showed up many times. The CDR3 is CSVAAGNTEAFF. Here the CDR3 DNA reads TGCAGCGTAGCCGCAGGGAACACTGAAGCTTTCTTT. The genes are TRBV29-1 and TRBJ1-1; no clear D. Germline V CDR1 and CDR2: SQVTM, ANQGSEA. Trimming left V 6 bases short and J 1 base short, with 9 bases between. The CDR3 runs to 12 residues. The entire variable domain, with the rest obtained from reference TRBV29-1 and TRBJ1-1, is as follows: SAVISQKPSRDICQRGTSLTIQCQVDSQVTMMFWYRQQPGQSLTLIATANQGSEATYESGFVIDKFPISRPNLTFSTLTVSNMSPEDSSIYLCSVAAGNTEAFFGQGTRLTVV.

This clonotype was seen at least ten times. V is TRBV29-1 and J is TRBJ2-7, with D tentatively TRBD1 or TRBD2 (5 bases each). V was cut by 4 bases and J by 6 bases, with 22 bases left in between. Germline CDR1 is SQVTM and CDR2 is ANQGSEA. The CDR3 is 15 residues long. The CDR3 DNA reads TGCAGCGTTGTCTACCCGAGGGGCAGGGCCCTCGAGCAGTACTTC. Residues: CSVVYPRGRALEQYF.

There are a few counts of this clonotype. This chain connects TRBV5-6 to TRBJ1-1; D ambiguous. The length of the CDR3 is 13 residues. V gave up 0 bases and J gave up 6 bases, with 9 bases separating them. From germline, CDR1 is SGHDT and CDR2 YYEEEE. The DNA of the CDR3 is TGTGCCAGCAGCTTGGGAGATCTCTCTGAAGCTTTCTTT. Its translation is CASSLGDLSEAFF.

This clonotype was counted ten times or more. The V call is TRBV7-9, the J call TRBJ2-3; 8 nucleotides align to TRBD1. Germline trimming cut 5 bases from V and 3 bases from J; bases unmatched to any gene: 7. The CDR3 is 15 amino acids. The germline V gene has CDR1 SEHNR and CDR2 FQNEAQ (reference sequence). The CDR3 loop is CASSLDREGTDTQYF. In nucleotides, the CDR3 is TGTGCCAGCAGCCTGGACAGGGAAGGTACAGATACGCAGTATTTT.

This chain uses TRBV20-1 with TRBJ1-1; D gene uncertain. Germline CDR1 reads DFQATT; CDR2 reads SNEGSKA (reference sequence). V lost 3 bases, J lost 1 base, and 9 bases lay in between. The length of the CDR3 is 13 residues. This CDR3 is CSASRKGNTEAFF. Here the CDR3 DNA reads TGCAGTGCTAGTAGAAAGGGGAACACTGAAGCTTTCTTT.

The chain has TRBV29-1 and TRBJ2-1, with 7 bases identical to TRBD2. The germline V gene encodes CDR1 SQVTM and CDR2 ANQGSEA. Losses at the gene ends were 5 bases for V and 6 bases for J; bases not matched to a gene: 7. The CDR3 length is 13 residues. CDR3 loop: CSVSQWGGNEQFF. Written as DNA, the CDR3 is TGCAGCGTTTCCCAATGGGGGGGCAATGAGCAGTTCTTC.

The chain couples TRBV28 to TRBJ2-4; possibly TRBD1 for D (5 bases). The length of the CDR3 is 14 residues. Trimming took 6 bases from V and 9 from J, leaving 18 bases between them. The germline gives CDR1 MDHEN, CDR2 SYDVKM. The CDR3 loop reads CASRVAGAQGIQYF. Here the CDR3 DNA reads TGTGCCAGCAGAGTAGCTGGGGCGCAGGGCATTCAGTACTTC.

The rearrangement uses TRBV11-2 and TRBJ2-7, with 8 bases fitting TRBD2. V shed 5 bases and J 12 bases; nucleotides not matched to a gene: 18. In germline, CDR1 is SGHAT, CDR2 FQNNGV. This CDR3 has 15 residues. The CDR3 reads CASSPQLELAGDPYF. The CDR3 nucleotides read TGTGCCAGCAGCCCCCAGCTCGAGCTAGCGGGCGATCCGTACTTC. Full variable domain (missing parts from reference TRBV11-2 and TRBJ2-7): EAGVAQSPRYKIIEKRQSVAFWCNPISGHATLYWYQQILGQGPKLLIQFQNNGVVDDSQLPKDRFSAERLKGVDSTLKIQPAKLEDSAVYLCASSPQLELAGDPYFGPGTRLTVT.

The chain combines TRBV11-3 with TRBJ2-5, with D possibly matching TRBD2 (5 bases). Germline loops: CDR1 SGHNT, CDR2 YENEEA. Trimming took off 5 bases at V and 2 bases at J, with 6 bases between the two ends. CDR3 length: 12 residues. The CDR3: CASSAGQETQYF. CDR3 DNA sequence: TGTGCCAGCAGCGCGGGTCAAGAGACCCAGTACTTC. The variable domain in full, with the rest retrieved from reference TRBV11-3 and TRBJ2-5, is EAGVVQSPRYKIIEKKQPVAFWCNPISGHNTLYWYLQNLGQGPELLIRYENEEAVDDSQLPKDRFSAERLKGVDSTLKIQPAELGDSAVYLCASSAGQETQYFGPGTRLLVL.

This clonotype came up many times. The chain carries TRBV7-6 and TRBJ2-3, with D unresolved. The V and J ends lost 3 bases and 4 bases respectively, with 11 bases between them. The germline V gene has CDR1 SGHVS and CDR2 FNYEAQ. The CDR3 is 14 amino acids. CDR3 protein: CASSLYYSADTQYF. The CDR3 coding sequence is TGTGCCAGCAGCTTGTACTACTCAGCAGATACGCAGTATTTT.

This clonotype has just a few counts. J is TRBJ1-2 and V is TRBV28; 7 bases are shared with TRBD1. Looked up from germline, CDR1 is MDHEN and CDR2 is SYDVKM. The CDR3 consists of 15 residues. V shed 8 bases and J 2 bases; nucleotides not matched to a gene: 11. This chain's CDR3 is CASWTRQGINYGYTF. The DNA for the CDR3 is TGTGCCAGCTGGACTCGACAGGGTATCAACTATGGCTACACCTTC.

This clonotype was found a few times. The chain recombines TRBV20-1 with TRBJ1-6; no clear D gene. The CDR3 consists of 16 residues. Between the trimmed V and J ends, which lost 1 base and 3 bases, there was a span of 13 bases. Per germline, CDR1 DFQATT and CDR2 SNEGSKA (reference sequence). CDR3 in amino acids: CSARGGQTHYNSPLHF. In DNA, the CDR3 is TGCAGTGCTAGAGGGGGTCAGACACACTATAATTCACCCCTCCACTTT.

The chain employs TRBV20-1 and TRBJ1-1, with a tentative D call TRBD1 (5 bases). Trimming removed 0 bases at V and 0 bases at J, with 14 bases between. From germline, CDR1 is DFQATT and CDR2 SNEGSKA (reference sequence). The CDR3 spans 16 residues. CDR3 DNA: TGCAGTGCTAGAGACCCTTCCACAGGCATGAACACTGAAGCTTTCTTT. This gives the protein CSARDPSTGMNTEAFF.

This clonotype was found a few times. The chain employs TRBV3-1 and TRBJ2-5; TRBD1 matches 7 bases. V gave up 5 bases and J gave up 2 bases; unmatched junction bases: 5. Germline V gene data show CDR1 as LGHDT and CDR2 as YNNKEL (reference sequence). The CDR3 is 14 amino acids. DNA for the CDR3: TGTGCCAGCAGCTATTGGACAGGACAAGAGACCCAGTACTTC. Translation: CASSYWTGQETQYF.

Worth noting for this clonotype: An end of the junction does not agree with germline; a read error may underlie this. The CDR3 loop is CVSSRGLQGPGELFF. As DNA, the CDR3 is TGTGTCAGCAGCCGGGGACTGCAGGGGCCCGGGGAGCTGTTTTTT. The chain couples TRBV7-9 to TRBJ2-2; D possibly uses TRBD1 or TRBD2 (6 bases each). The germline V gene encodes CDR1 SEHNR and CDR2 FQNEAQ (reference sequence). The CDR3 loop spans 15 amino acids.

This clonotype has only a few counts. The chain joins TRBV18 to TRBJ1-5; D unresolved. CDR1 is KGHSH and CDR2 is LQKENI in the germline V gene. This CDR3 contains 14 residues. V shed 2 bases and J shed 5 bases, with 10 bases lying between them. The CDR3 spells CASSPGSGDQPQHF. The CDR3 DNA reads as TGTGCCAGCTCACCAGGGTCCGGGGATCAGCCCCAGCATTTT.

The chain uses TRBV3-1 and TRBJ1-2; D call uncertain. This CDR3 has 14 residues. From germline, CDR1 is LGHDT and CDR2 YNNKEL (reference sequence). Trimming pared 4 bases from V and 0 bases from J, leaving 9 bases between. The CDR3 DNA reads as TGTGCCAGCAGCCCCAACCCTCCTAACTATGGCTACACCTTC. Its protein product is CASSPNPPNYGYTF.

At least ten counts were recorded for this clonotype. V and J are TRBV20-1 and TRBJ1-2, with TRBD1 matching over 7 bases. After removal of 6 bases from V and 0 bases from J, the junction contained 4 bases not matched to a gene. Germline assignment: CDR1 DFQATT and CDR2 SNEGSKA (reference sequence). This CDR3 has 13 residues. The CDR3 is CSAFGTANYGYTF. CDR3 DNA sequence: TGCAGTGCGTTCGGGACAGCTAACTATGGCTACACCTTC.

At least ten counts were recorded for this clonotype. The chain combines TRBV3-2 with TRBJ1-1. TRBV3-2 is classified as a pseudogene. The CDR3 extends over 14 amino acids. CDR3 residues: CASSQAGYGTEAFF. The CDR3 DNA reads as TGTGCCAGCAGCCAAGCGGGGTACGGCACTGAAGCTTTCTTT.